This record covers a single T cell receptor (beta chain). Antigen unknown. The data belong to a study of T cells in Graves' hyperthyroidism and ophthalmopathy. Blood sampling occurred at first hyperthyroidism diagnosis, ahead of any ophthalmopathy symptoms. Germline CDR1 reads KGHDR; CDR2 reads SFDVKD. V was pared by 5 bases and J by 0 bases, with 15 bases between. The CDR3 extends over 17 amino acids. Study-wide results and caveats: Clonotypes that were expanded in thyroid above 0.001 mostly appeared in blood too.

Regions amplified from RNA transcripts were the TCR beta CDR3 regions. Primed by the HTBI set, a first-round RT-PCR was run on the TCR CDR3. Each CDR3 protein gets one entry after TCRdb re-called the multiplex PCR reads with MiXCR. The sample yields around 300,000 distinct CDR3 sequences, 13% seen once. The specimen sequenced was blood. The sequence was obtained from a woman aged 25 to 45 with Graves' hyperthyroidism that later progressed to Graves' ophthalmopathy. The J gene is TRBJ2-2, the V gene TRBV24-1, with TRBD2 as a possible D gene (6 bases). The CDR3 sequence: CATSAPWAGPNTGELFF. CDR3 bases: TGTGCCACCAGTGCCCCCTGGGCGGGACCGAACACCGGGGAGCTGTTTTTT.